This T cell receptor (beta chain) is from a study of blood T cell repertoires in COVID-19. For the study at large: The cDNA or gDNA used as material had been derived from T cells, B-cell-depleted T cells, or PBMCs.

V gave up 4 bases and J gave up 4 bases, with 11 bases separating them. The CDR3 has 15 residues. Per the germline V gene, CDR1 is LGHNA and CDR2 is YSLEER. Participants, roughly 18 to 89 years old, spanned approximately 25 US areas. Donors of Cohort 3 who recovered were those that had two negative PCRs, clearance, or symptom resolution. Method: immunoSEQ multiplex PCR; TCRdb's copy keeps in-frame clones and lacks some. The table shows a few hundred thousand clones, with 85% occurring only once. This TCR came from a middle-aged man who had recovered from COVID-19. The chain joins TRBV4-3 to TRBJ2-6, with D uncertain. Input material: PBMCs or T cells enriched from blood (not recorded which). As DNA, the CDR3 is TGCGCCAGCAGCCTCTCCCCCTCCGGGGCCAACGTCCTGACTTTC. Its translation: CASSLSPSGANVLTF.